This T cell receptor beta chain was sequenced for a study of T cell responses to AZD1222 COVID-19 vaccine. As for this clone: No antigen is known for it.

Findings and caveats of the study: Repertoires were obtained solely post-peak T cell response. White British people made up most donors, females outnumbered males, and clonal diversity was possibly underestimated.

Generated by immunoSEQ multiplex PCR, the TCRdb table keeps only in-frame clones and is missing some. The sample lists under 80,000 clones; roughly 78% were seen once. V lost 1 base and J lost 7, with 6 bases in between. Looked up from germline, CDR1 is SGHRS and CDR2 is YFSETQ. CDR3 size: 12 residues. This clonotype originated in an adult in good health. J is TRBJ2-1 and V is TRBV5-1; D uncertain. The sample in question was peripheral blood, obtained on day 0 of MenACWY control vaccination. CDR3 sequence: CASSLSDNEQFF. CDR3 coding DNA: TGCGCCAGCAGCTTGTCGGATAATGAGCAGTTCTTC.